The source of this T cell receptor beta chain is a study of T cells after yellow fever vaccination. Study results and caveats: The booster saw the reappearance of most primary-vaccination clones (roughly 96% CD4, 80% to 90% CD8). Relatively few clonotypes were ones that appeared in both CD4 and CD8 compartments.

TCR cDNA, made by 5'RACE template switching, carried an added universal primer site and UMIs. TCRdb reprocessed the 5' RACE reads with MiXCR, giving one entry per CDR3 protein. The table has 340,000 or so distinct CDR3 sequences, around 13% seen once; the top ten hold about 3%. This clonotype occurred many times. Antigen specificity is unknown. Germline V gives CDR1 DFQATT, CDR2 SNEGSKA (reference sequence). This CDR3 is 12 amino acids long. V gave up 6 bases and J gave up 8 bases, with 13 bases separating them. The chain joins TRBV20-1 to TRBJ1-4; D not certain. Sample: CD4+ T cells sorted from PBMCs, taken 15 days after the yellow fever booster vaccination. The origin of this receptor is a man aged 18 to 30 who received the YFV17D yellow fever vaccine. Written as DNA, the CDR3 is TGCAGTGCCAGAAATCTCCTCGAAAAACTGTTTTTT. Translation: CSARNLLEKLFF.